These 26 T cell receptor beta chains were all obtained from the same sample, sequenced in a study of technical replicates of blood from a handful of donors. The method was immunoSEQ multiplex PCR; TCRdb's version includes in-frame clones alone and lacks a portion of them. The sample shows some 49,000 clones, 80% to 95% of them seen only once. The sample was PBMCs. Receptor source: a human donor in good health. Some clones in this sample may be carry-over from other donors' samples.

The V call is TRBV7-9, the J call TRBJ1-4; a weak D match, TRBD1 (5 bases). In germline, CDR1 is SEHNR, CDR2 FQNEAQ (reference sequence). There are 17 residues in the CDR3. The V gene lost 0 bases and the J gene lost 7 bases, with 18 bases spanning the gap. The CDR3 region has the DNA TGTGCCAGCAGCTTAGCGCGTGGAAGGGAAGGGGCTGAAAAACTGTTTTTT. This gives the protein CASSLARGREGAEKLFF.

On this clone itself: The junction departs from germline at one end; a sequencing error may be responsible. The genes are TRBV6-5 and TRBJ2-5; possible D gene TRBD1, 5 bases. Germline lookup yields CDR1 MNHEY and CDR2 SVGAGI. The CDR3 spans 15 residues. CDR3 sequence reads: CASASAGADQETQYF. CDR3 sequence (DNA): TGTGCCAGCGCCTCAGCTGGGGCAGACCAGGAGACCCAGTACTTC.

The CDR3 here is CASTQRGGRLETQYF. The CDR3 region has the DNA TGTGCCAGCACCCAAAGGGGGGGGCGCTTAGAGACCCAGTACTTC. This sequence joins TRBV7-2 and TRBJ2-5; maybe TRBD2 (7 bases). CDR3 length equals 15 residues. V gave up 7 bases and J gave up 4 bases, with 19 bases separating them. The germline gives CDR1 SGHTA, CDR2 FQGNSA. Full variable domain (rest looked up from reference TRBV7-2 and TRBJ2-5): GAGVSQSPSNKVTEKGKDVELRCDPISGHTALYWYRQSLGQGLEFLIYFQGNSAPDKSGLPSDRFSAERTGGSVSTLTIQRTQQEDSAVYLCASTQRGGRLETQYFGPGTRLLVL.

The V and J genes are TRBV7-9 and TRBJ2-3; 7 bases align to TRBD1. The CDR3 has 14 residues. Trimming cost V 3 bases and J 0 bases; bases outside gene matches: 0. Germline V gene data show CDR1 as SEHNR and CDR2 as FQNEAQ (reference sequence). The CDR3 DNA reads as TGTGCCAGCAGCTTGGGACAGAGCACAGATACGCAGTATTTT. It is translated as CASSLGQSTDTQYF.

The V gene is TRBV5-6, the J gene TRBJ2-3, with D maybe TRBD1 (5 bases). V was pared by 4 bases and J by 6 bases, with 21 bases between. The CDR3 sequence is 16 residues long. Germline-derived CDR1 and CDR2 are SGHDT and YYEEEE. The CDR3 here is CASSPVGRAKDDTQYF. The CDR3 DNA reads TGTGCCAGCAGCCCGGTGGGCAGGGCGAAGGATGATACGCAGTATTTT.

The chain employs TRBV9 and TRBJ2-1; 11 nucleotides align to TRBD2. This CDR3 comprises 16 residues. Germline V gene sequence: CDR1 SGDLS, CDR2 YYNGEE. After removal of 4 bases from V and 3 bases from J, the junction contained 6 bases not matched to a gene. The chain's CDR3 is CASSYSGGVDYNEQFF. CDR3 sequence (DNA): TGTGCCAGCAGCTATAGCGGGGGGGTTGACTACAATGAGCAGTTCTTC.

The chain links TRBV4-3 to TRBJ2-3, with 7 bases identical to TRBD2. J gave up 6 bases and V 4 bases, and 7 bases lay outside the gene matches. Germline V lookup: CDR1 LGHNA, CDR2 YSLEER. The CDR3 spans 14 residues. Here the CDR3 DNA reads TGCGCCAGCAGCCCCCGGGAGGCATCGGATACGCAGTATTTT. Residues: CASSPREASDTQYF.

V gene TRBV2 combines with J gene TRBJ1-6, with D maybe TRBD1 (6 bases). Trimming removed 2 bases at V and 6 bases at J, with 14 bases between. The germline V gene has CDR1 SNHLY and CDR2 FYNNEI. CDR3 size: 16 residues. The CDR3 region is CASSEPRRTANSPLHF. CDR3 DNA: TGTGCCAGCAGTGAACCCCGTAGGACAGCTAATTCACCCCTCCACTTT.

Here the CDR3 reads CASSESDRGAGSNQPQHF. In nucleotides, the CDR3 is TGCGCCAGCAGTGAGTCAGACAGGGGGGCGGGTAGCAATCAGCCCCAGCATTTT. V usage is TRBV10-1 and J usage is TRBJ1-5, with 9 positions matching TRBD1. Unmatched junction bases numbered 6, after V lost 0 bases and J lost 0 bases. The V gene's germline CDR1 is WNHNN and CDR2 SYGVQD (reference sequence). The CDR3 loop spans 18 amino acids.

This chain links TRBV5-1 with TRBJ2-7; possible D gene TRBD2, 6 bases. The germline CDR1 and CDR2 sequences are SGHRS and YFSETQ. V was trimmed by 4 bases and J by 6 bases, leaving 20 bases between them. The CDR3 extends over 15 amino acids. CDR3 nucleotide sequence: TGCGCCAGCAGCCTGATCGGCGGAGGGGTCAGCGAGCAGTACTTC. It yields the protein CASSLIGGGVSEQYF.

The table lists this clone with a few counts. The V gene is TRBV7-8, the J gene TRBJ1-5; D uncertain. Germline V gene lookup returns CDR1 SGHVS and CDR2 FQNEAQ. Between the trimmed V and J ends, which lost 4 bases and 0 bases, there was a span of 7 bases. This CDR3 has 14 amino acids. The CDR3 region is CASSSTDSNQPQHF. CDR3 in DNA: TGTGCCAGCAGCTCTACAGATAGCAATCAGCCCCAGCATTTT.

The chain joins TRBV11-2 to TRBJ1-6; unclear D gene. The CDR3 contains 18 residues. V shed 2 bases and J shed 0 bases, with 14 bases lying between them. The germline V gene has CDR1 SGHAT and CDR2 FQNNGV. CDR3 in amino acids: CASSLISPLLSYNSPLHF. CDR3 coding DNA: TGTGCCAGCAGCTTAATTTCTCCCCTCCTCTCCTATAATTCACCCCTCCACTTT.

Worth noting for this clone: Other DNA sequences of this sample code for an identical CDR3. This rearrangement joins TRBV9 to TRBJ2-3, with a weak D call TRBD2 (6 bases). CDR1 is SGDLS, CDR2 YYNGEE, per germline. Trimming left V 3 bases short and J 3 bases short, with 14 bases between. The CDR3 loop spans 15 amino acids. The CDR3 DNA reads as TGTGCCAGCAGCGCCGGCCAGGCGGGGACAGATACGCAGTATTTT. This encodes CASSAGQAGTDTQYF.

V is TRBV9 and J is TRBJ1-5, with a possible D match to TRBD1 (5 bases). Trimming removed 3 bases from V and 4 bases from J, with 17 bases in between. The CDR3 length is 16 residues. In germline, CDR1 is SGDLS, CDR2 YYNGEE. CDR3 in amino acids: CASSGHNGHLNQPQHF. In DNA, the CDR3 is TGTGCCAGCAGCGGACACAACGGACATCTGAATCAGCCCCAGCATTTT.

This clone was found once. The V call is TRBV7-3, the J call TRBJ2-1, with D maybe TRBD1 (8 bases). CDR1 is SGHTA and CDR2 is FQGTGA in the germline V gene. This CDR3 comprises 15 residues. V gave up 1 base and J gave up 4 bases, with 11 bases separating them. CDR3 bases: TGTGCCAGCAGCTTAATACAGGGGGGGTACAATGAGCAGTTCTTC. It yields the protein CASSLIQGGYNEQFF. Together with reference TRBV7-3 and TRBJ2-1, the CDR3 gives the full variable domain: GAGVSQTPSNKVTEKGKYVELRCDPISGHTALYWYRQSLGQGPEFLIYFQGTGAADDSGLPNDRFFAVRPEGSVSTLKIQRTERGDSAVYLCASSLIQGGYNEQFFGPGTRLTVL.

The chain couples TRBV19 to TRBJ2-7, with 7 bases lining up with TRBD2. The CDR3 is 17 residues long. Germline trimming cut 3 bases from V and 1 base from J; bases unmatched to any gene: 12. Per germline, CDR1 LNHDA and CDR2 SQIVND (reference sequence). The CDR3 spells CASSIIRSGDSSYEQYF. CDR3 bases: TGTGCCAGTAGTATTATACGGAGCGGGGATTCATCCTACGAGCAGTACTTC.

The gene calls are TRBV19 and TRBJ1-2; D unresolved. This CDR3 spans 16 amino acids. The V and J ends lost 9 bases and 3 bases respectively, with 23 bases between them. In germline, CDR1 is LNHDA, CDR2 SQIVND (reference sequence). CDR3 bases: TGTGCCAGCTCAGACCGGGGAGCGAGTAACTACTATGGCTACACCTTC. This encodes CASSDRGASNYYGYTF.

The rearrangement links TRBV10-3 to TRBJ1-1, with D unresolved. Germline V gene lookup returns CDR1 ENHRY and CDR2 SYGVKD. The CDR3 is 14 amino acids. Trimming stripped 4 bases from V and 1 base from J, with 10 bases between. DNA for the CDR3: TGTGCCATCAGTGTGGGCCTATGGAACACTGAAGCTTTCTTT. Its protein is CAISVGLWNTEAFF.

CDR3 protein: CASSRQGYTNEKLFF. DNA for the CDR3: TGTGCCAGTAGCCGACAGGGATACACTAATGAAAAACTGTTTTTT. The chain recombines TRBV19 with TRBJ1-4, with 7 bases fitting TRBD1. CDR3 size: 15 residues. The germline CDR1 and CDR2 sequences are LNHDA and SQIVND (reference sequence). With V trimmed by 6 bases and J by 2 bases, 6 bases remained unmatched.

This clone was found once. The chain is built from TRBV18 and TRBJ2-7, with D possibly being TRBD1 (6 bases). V lost 4 bases to trimming and J lost 2 bases, with 12 bases between them. This CDR3 is 14 amino acids long. CDR1 and CDR2 (germline): KGHSH, LQKENI. CDR3 in amino acids: CASSLNTGTYEQYF. The CDR3 DNA reads TGTGCCAGCTCACTAAACACAGGGACCTACGAGCAGTACTTC.

V gene TRBV30 combines with J gene TRBJ2-7; D gene unclear. Per germline, CDR1 GTSNPN and CDR2 SVGIG (reference sequence). V lost 0 bases and J 1 base, leaving 10 bases between the germline ends. The CDR3 extends over 14 amino acids. The CDR3 bases are TGTGCCTGGAGTGTTTTCATCGGGTCCTACGAGCAGTACTTC. It specifies CAWSVFIGSYEQYF.

The V and J genes are TRBV4-2 and TRBJ2-7; possible D gene TRBD2, 5 bases. The germline CDR1 and CDR2 sequences are LGHNA and YNFKEQ. The CDR3 is 14 residues long. The germline V and J ends were trimmed by 6 bases and 3 bases, with 15 bases remaining between them. CDR3 sequence (DNA): TGTGCCAGCAGACAAAACGTCGGGGTCTACGAGCAGTACTTC. Translation gives CASRQNVGVYEQYF.

This rearrangement joins TRBV30 to TRBJ1-6, with D maybe TRBD1 (6 bases). Germline CDR1 GTSNPN, CDR2 SVGIG (reference sequence). The CDR3 extends over 13 amino acids. The V end was cut by 4 bases, the J end by 4 bases, with 8 bases between. In nucleotides, the CDR3 is TGTGCCTGGACCGGACAGTATAATTCACCCCTCCACTTT. It is translated as CAWTGQYNSPLHF.

The chain has TRBV4-3 and TRBJ2-5, with 7 positions matching TRBD2. Unmatched junction bases numbered 7, after V lost 0 bases and J lost 0 bases. Germline V CDR1 and CDR2: LGHNA, YSLEER. The CDR3 loop spans 17 amino acids. DNA for the CDR3: TGCGCCAGCAGCCAAGATGTGGGAGCGGGAAACCAAGAGACCCAGTACTTC. It encodes CASSQDVGAGNQETQYF.

This clone was seen a few times. The rearrangement uses TRBV6-1 and TRBJ1-2; 8 bases are a match to TRBD1. The germline CDR1 and CDR2 sequences are MNHNS and SASEGT. This CDR3 has 16 residues. V was clipped by 2 bases and J by 7 bases; unmatched bases: 12. The CDR3 sequence: CASSESWTGRVGGYTF. CDR3 in DNA: TGTGCCAGCAGTGAATCCTGGACAGGGCGGGTGGGTGGCTACACCTTC.

The V call is TRBV7-2, the J call TRBJ2-3; tentative D call: TRBD2 (6 bases). Germline values: CDR1 SGHTA, CDR2 FQGNSA. There are 14 residues in the CDR3. Trimming shortened V by 2 bases and J by 2 bases, and 8 bases separated the two germline ends. The CDR3 nucleotides read TGTGCCAGCAGCTTACGGACTATCACAGATACGCAGTATTTT. It yields the protein CASSLRTITDTQYF.